This T cell receptor beta chain was retrieved from a study of CD8+CD57+ T cells in acquired aplastic anemia. Study details: The sorted CD4+ and CD8+ cells yielded an average roughly 3 ug of DNA.

Germline V gives CDR1 SNHLY, CDR2 FYNNEI. V lost 6 bases, J lost 6 bases, and 12 bases stayed unmatched. This CDR3 is built from 15 residues. Researchers used genomic DNA as the template to profile TCR beta VDJ and CDR3. TCRdb used MiXCR to reprocess the reads, holding one entry per CDR3 protein. Counted here are over 150,000 distinct CDR3 sequences, 40% to 55% occurring once; the ten biggest clones make up around 3%. It was patients with CD8+CD57+ cell expansion by flow cytometry who were chosen for sequencing. The blood sampling took place in patients who had so far received no therapy. The TCR was taken from a human donor with aplastic anemia. J is TRBJ2-7 and V is TRBV2; TRBD2 matches 9 bases. The sequenced sample was sorted CD4+, CD8+, or CD8+CD57+ T cells (not recorded which) from PBMCs. CDR3 amino acids: CASSDRAGGSSEQYF. CDR3 DNA sequence: TGTGCCAGCAGCGACCGGGCGGGAGGGTCGAGCGAGCAGTACTTC.